This T cell receptor (beta chain) was documented in a study of CD8 T cells in ankylosing spondylitis (TCRdb year 2017). Study-wide context: The study profiled T cell receptor beta repertoires in healthy donors and ankylosing spondylitis patients to find disease-linked TCR variants. The full study cohort was made up of over 20 ankylosing spondylitis patients and approximately 100 healthy donors. Peripheral blood was sampled, and synovial fluid was additionally collected from ankylosing spondylitis patients. Broader findings and caveats from the paper: Some TCR beta motif variants had previously been reported in synovial fluid and blood of reactive arthritis patients, which suggested common disease-initiation mechanisms. According to the report, matched synovial fluid samples from ankylosing spondylitis patients were significantly enriched for the disease-linked clones. The disease-linked clones had a CD8+ phenotype and were found at relatively low frequencies in peripheral blood. A TCR beta motif of several highly homologous amino acid variants appeared characteristic of blood from ankylosing spondylitis patients.

Instrument on record: Illumina HiSeq 2500. TCR beta libraries were prepared by quantitative 5'-RACE with molecular barcodes. The source study handled its data this way. To identify disease-linked TCR variants, a new computational method was used, one built on a probabilistic model of VDJ rearrangement. The public reads were reprocessed in TCRdb via fastp at Q25 and MiXCR, keeping in-frame beta chains. Each CDR3 protein appears once, grouped with its most common genes and DNA. It is TCRdb's table, rather than the study itself, that gives the V and J calls and clone size. In all, the sample holds some 250,000 distinct CDR3 sequences, and roughly 25% of those were seen once. Together, the top ten hold roughly 0.67% of the sample. This clonotype occurred many times. The clone's antigen remains unknown. The record has no base qualities; no much larger clone is one base away. Looking up the germline V gene yields CDR1 MNHEY and CDR2 SVGAGI. The CDR3 sequence holds 14 residues, the cysteine and phenylalanine included. Kept here is only the CDR3 DNA, which spans 42 bases and is read in frame from base 1. V loses 2 bases, J loses 0 bases, and the germline ends lie 7 bases apart.

This TCR was sampled from a male donor with ankylosing spondylitis or in good health (not recorded which). The sequenced material came from blood, either unsorted or a sorted T cell fraction (not recorded which). The chain is made from TRBV6-5 and TRBJ1-1; TRBD1 is a weak D gene call, 5 bases matching. The CDR3: CASSYQGVNTEAFF. The DNA sequence follows: TGTGCCAGCAGTTACCAGGGAGTGAACACTGAAGCTTTCTTT.